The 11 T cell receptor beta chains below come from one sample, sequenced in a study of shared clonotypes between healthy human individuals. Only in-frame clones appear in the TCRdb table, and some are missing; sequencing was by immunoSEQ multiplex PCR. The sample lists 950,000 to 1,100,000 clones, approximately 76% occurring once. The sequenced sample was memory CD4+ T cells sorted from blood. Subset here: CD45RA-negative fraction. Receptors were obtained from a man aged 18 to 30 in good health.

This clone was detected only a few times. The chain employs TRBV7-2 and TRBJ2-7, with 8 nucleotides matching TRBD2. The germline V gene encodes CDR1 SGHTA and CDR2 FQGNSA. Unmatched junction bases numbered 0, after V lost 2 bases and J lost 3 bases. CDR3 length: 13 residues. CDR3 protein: CASSLSGSYEQYF. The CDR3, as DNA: TGTGCCAGCAGCTTAAGCGGGAGCTACGAGCAGTACTTC.

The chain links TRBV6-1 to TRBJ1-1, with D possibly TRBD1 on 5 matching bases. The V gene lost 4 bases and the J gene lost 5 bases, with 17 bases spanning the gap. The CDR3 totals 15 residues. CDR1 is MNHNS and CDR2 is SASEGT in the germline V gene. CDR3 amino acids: CASSGVGGIRTEAFF. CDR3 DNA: TGTGCCAGCAGTGGAGTGGGGGGAATAAGGACTGAAGCTTTCTTT.

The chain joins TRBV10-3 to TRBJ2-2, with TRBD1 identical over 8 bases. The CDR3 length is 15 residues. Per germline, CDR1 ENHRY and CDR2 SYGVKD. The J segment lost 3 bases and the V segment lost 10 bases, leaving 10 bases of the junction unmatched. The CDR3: CASVRDRKDTGELFF. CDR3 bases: TGTGCCAGCGTAAGGGACAGGAAGGACACCGGGGAGCTGTTTTTT.

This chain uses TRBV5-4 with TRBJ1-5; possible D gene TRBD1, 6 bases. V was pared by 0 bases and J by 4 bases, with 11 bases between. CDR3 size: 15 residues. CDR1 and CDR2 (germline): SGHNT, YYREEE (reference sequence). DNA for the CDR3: TGTGCCAGCAGCTTGGACCCACAGGGAAATCAGCCCCAGCATTTT. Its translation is CASSLDPQGNQPQHF.

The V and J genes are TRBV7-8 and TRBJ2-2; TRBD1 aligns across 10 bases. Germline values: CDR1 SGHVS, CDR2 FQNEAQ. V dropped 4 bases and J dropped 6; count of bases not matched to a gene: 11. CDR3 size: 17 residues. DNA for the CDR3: TGTGCCAGCAGCTATCCACCCGGGGGGACAGGGGCCGGGGAGCTGTTTTTT. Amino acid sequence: CASSYPPGGTGAGELFF.

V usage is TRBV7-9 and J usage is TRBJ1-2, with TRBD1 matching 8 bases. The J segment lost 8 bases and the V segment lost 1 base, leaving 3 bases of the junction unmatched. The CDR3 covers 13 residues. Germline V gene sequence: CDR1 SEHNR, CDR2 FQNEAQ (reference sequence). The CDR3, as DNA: TGTGCCAGCAGCTTAGAGACAGGGGACGGCTACACCTTC. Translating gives CASSLETGDGYTF.

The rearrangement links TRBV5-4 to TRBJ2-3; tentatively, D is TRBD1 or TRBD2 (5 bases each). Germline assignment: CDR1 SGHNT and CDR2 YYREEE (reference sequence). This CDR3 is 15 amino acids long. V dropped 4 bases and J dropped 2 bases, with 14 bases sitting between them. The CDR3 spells CASSPGRTITDTQYF. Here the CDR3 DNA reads TGTGCCAGCAGCCCGGGACGGACGATCACAGATACGCAGTATTTT.

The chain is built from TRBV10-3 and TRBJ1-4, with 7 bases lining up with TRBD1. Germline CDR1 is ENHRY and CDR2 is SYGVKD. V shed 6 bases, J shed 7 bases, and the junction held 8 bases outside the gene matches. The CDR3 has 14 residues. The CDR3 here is CAIRASGGSEKLFF. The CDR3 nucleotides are TGTGCCATCAGGGCGTCAGGGGGGAGTGAAAAACTGTTTTTT.

The CDR3 loop reads CASSKGPLYGYTF. The DNA for the CDR3 is TGTGCCAGCAGTAAGGGACCTCTTTATGGCTACACCTTC. V gene TRBV6-5 combines with J gene TRBJ1-2; maybe TRBD1 (5 bases). V was shortened by 5 bases and J by 5 bases, with 12 bases between the two germline ends. This CDR3 comprises 13 residues. Germline-derived CDR1 and CDR2 are MNHEY and SVGAGI.

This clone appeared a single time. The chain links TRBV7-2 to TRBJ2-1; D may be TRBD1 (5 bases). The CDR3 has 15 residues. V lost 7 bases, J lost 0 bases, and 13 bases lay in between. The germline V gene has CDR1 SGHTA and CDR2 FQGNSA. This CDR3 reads CASNRIRASYNEQFF. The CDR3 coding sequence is TGTGCCAGCAACAGGATCAGGGCCTCCTACAATGAGCAGTTCTTC.

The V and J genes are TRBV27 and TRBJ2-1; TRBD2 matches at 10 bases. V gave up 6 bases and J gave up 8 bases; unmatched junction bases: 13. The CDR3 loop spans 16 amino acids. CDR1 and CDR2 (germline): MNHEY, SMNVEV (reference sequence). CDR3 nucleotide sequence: TGTGCCAGCAGGAGCCCTCAAAAGCGGGAGGGCCATGAGCAGTTCTTC. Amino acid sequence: CASRSPQKREGHEQFF.